This T cell receptor (beta chain) was documented in a study of cytomegalovirus exposure and HLA in healthy donors. Study-wide results and limits: The listing of 150 or so TCR beta chains classed them as cytomegalovirus-associated.

The study ran its PCR with 60 Vbeta and 13 Jbeta primers. In the source study's methods: Approximately 11 million of some 80 million unique TCR beta chains were shared, per a later count. Clones were read by immunoSEQ multiplex PCR, and TCRdb kept only the in-frame ones, dropping some. For V, J and clone size, that table is used; D and trimming come from the DNA. The sample records around 170,000 clones, roughly 88% being singletons. A note on this clone: Its antigen is unknown.

In germline, CDR1 is MNHEY, CDR2 SMNVEV (reference sequence). The CDR3 has 15 amino acids. Deletions cut 2 bases from V and 6 bases from J, with 13 bases between. Sequenced input: PBMCs. The sequence derives from a woman aged 18-35 years in good health and CMV-seronegative. The chain has TRBV27 and TRBJ1-4; tentative D call: TRBD1 (5 bases). Here the CDR3 DNA reads TGTGCCAGCAGTTTAATGGGGGGGTTTGATGAAAAACTGTTTTTT. Translation: CASSLMGGFDEKLFF.